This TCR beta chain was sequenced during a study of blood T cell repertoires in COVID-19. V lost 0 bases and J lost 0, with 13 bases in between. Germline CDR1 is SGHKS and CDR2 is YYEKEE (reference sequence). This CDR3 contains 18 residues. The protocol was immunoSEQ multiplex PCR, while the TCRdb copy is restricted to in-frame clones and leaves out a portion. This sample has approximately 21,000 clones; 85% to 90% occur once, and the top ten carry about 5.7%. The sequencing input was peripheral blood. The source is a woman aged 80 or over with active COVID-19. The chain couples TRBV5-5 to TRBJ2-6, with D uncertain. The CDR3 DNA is TGTGCCAGCAGCTTGGTAGGCCAGGTACTCTCTGGGGCCAACGTCCTGACTTTC. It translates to CASSLVGQVLSGANVLTF.